This section outlines one T cell receptor (beta chain) sequence together with its context. Per the germline V gene, CDR1 is SGHNT and CDR2 is YENEEA. This CDR3 comprises 16 residues. V was trimmed by 0 bases and J by 1 base, leaving 12 bases between them. The source of the sample is a study of control samples from healthy donors and cancer patients. Repertoires were generated with immunoSEQ multiplex PCR, while TCRdb's copy carries only in-frame clones and drops some. The data contain tens of thousands of clones, 88% of them singletons. Sequenced: PBMCs. The rearrangement uses TRBV11-3 and TRBJ1-1; perhaps TRBD1 as D (6 bases). The clonotype was recovered from a man aged 45-65 years with head and neck cancer. The CDR3 sequence is CASSLDGAGANTEAFF. CDR3 sequence (DNA): TGTGCCAGCAGCTTAGATGGGGCAGGGGCGAACACTGAAGCTTTCTTT.